Each of the 14 T cell receptor beta chains below was sequenced from the same sample in a study of identical twins. Via MiXCR, TCRdb re-called the 5' RACE reads, giving one row per CDR3 protein. The table shows approximately 680,000 distinct CDR3 sequences, with 7% to 7.5% occurring only once. The same sample was also used in a study of yellow fever vaccine responses in identical twins.

The sequencing input was PBMCs. The source is a young woman in good health.

This sequence joins TRBV2 and TRBJ2-3, with D uncertain. Trimming left V 6 bases short and J 1 base short, with 17 bases between. Germline values: CDR1 SNHLY, CDR2 FYNNEI. The CDR3 is 16 residues long. The CDR3 loop reads CASRQNERIRTDTQYF. In nucleotides, the CDR3 is TGTGCCAGCAGACAAAACGAGAGGATCCGCACAGATACGCAGTATTTT.

The table lists this clonotype with many counts. The chain recombines TRBV28 with TRBJ2-1, with D perhaps matching TRBD1 (6 bases). The V and J ends lost 0 bases and 0 bases respectively, with 6 bases between them. CDR3 length: 15 amino acids. Per germline, CDR1 MDHEN and CDR2 SYDVKM. The CDR3 region has the DNA TGTGCCAGCAGTTTATGGGACAGCTCCTACAATGAGCAGTTCTTC. This gives the protein CASSLWDSSYNEQFF.

In its sample, this clonotype was seen many times. The V gene is TRBV5-1, the J gene TRBJ2-3, with TRBD1 identical over 11 bases. This CDR3 spans 17 amino acids. With V trimmed by 0 bases and J by 4 bases, 7 bases remained unmatched. Germline V lookup: CDR1 SGHRS, CDR2 YFSETQ. CDR3 sequence reads: CASSLVPSGQGADTQYF. Written as DNA, the CDR3 is TGCGCCAGCAGCTTGGTACCGTCGGGACAGGGGGCAGATACGCAGTATTTT.

This clonotype was detected only a few times. The chain is built from TRBV7-6 and TRBJ1-1; D remains ambiguous. Trimming took off 8 bases at V and 5 bases at J, with 21 bases between the two ends. This CDR3 comprises 15 residues. The germline V gene encodes CDR1 SGHVS and CDR2 FNYEAQ. CDR3 sequence: CASSQEGSEGTEAFF. The CDR3 DNA is TGTGCCAGCTCCCAAGAGGGTAGTGAGGGAACTGAAGCTTTCTTT.

This clonotype was counted only a few times. The chain combines TRBV12-3 or TRBV12-4 with TRBJ1-1, with 7 nucleotides matching TRBD1. The CDR3 runs 15 residues. With 5 bases clipped from V and 4 bases from J, the junction kept 10 bases outside the gene matches. In DNA form, the CDR3 reads TGTGCCAGCAGTCCGCGACAGGGCGGCGGCACTGAAGCTTTCTTT. It yields the protein CASSPRQGGGTEAFF.

This clonotype was counted at least ten times. This chain uses TRBV7-9 with TRBJ2-2, with 9 bases aligning to TRBD1. The CDR3 loop spans 17 amino acids. V lost 2 bases and J lost 3; bases outside the gene matches: 7. The V gene's germline CDR1 is SEHNR and CDR2 FQNEAQ (reference sequence). The CDR3 DNA sequence: TGTGCCAGCAGCTTAATCGGGACAGGGACCGACACCGGGGAGCTGTTTTTT. Its translation is CASSLIGTGTDTGELFF.

The V and J genes are TRBV6-1 and TRBJ2-7; D may be TRBD1 (6 bases). Germline CDR1 is MNHNS and CDR2 is SASEGT. CDR3 size: 13 residues. V dropped 5 bases and J dropped 3 bases, with 11 bases sitting between them. CDR3 nucleotide sequence: TGTGCCAGCAGTATAGGGGGTTTCTACGAGCAGTACGTC. Translating gives CASSIGGFYEQYV.

This clonotype was seen only a few times. This sequence joins TRBV7-9 and TRBJ2-7; TRBD2 matches at 9 bases. Germline values: CDR1 SEHNR, CDR2 FQNEAQ (reference sequence). The CDR3 covers 14 residues. The J segment lost 4 bases and the V segment lost 4 bases, leaving 5 bases of the junction unmatched. CDR3 coding DNA: TGTGCCAGCAGCTCACTAGCGGGCCCTTACGAGCAGTACTTC. Protein product: CASSSLAGPYEQYF.

There are many counts of this clonotype. V usage is TRBV6-1 and J usage is TRBJ2-5; perhaps TRBD2 as D (6 bases). Trimming pared 4 bases from V and 2 bases from J, leaving 11 bases between. This CDR3 comprises 14 residues. Germline CDR1 MNHNS, CDR2 SASEGT. The CDR3 spells CASSGGVIQETQYF. CDR3 sequence (DNA): TGTGCCAGCAGTGGCGGGGTGATTCAAGAGACCCAGTACTTC.

This clonotype was counted many times. In DNA form, the CDR3 reads TGTGCCACCAGTGATTTGCATGGGACCGCCCAGTTCTTC. Translated, it gives CATSDLHGTAQFF. The chain carries TRBV24-1 and TRBJ2-1; D tentatively reads TRBD1 or TRBD2 (5 bases each). Trimming took off 0 bases at V and 13 bases at J, with 12 bases between the two ends. Germline V gives CDR1 KGHDR, CDR2 SFDVKD. The CDR3 runs 13 residues.

The CDR3 region has the DNA TGTGCCAGCAGCTGGACTAGCAGTCGGTCGGCGTTAGGGAGCACAGATACGCAGTATTTT. Its translation is CASSWTSSRSALGSTDTQYF. The V gene is TRBV3-1, the J gene TRBJ2-3, with 8 positions matching TRBD2. V shed 5 bases, J shed 0 bases, and the junction held 19 bases outside the gene matches. Looked up from germline, CDR1 is LGHDT and CDR2 is YNNKEL (reference sequence). CDR3 length: 20 residues.

This clonotype has a count of ten or more. The rearrangement joins TRBV12-3 or TRBV12-4 to TRBJ1-3, with D maybe TRBD1 (5 bases). Trimming shortened V by 4 bases and J by 10 bases, and 17 bases separated the two germline ends. CDR3 length: 14 residues. CDR3 in amino acids: CASSSPGPLATIYF. The CDR3 DNA follows: TGTGCCAGCAGTTCCCCGGGACCGCTCGCGACCATATATTTT.

This clonotype occurred many times. The chain has TRBV4-1 and TRBJ2-7, with 7 bases lining up with TRBD2. V dropped 1 base and J dropped 3; count of bases not matched to a gene: 12. The CDR3 runs 17 residues. In germline, CDR1 is MGHRA, CDR2 YSYEKL. The CDR3 region has the DNA TGCGCCAGCAGCCAAGTCCCGTCCGGGGGGATTCTCTACGAGCAGTACTTC. Its translation: CASSQVPSGGILYEQYF.

This clonotype turned up a few times. The J gene is TRBJ2-3, the V gene TRBV12-3 or TRBV12-4; D perhaps matches TRBD2 (6 bases). The CDR3 covers 15 residues. Trimming took off 5 bases at V and 0 bases at J, with 12 bases between the two ends. CDR3 amino acids: CASSQAGASTDTQYF. The CDR3 region has the DNA TGTGCCAGCAGTCAAGCGGGCGCTAGCACAGATACGCAGTATTTT.